This passage covers 30 T cell receptor beta chains from one sample sequenced in a study of Graves' ophthalmopathy and Graves' hyperthyroidism. TCR beta CDR3 amplification used RNA transcripts. HTBI primers served in a first-round RT-PCR, which a second-round multiplex PCR followed. TCRdb processed the multiplex PCR reads anew with MiXCR; each CDR3 protein has one entry. The sample lists 660,000 or so distinct CDR3 sequences; over 40% were seen once. The sample taken for sequencing was peripheral blood. Source of these receptors: an adult man with Graves' ophthalmopathy.

V gene TRBV7-9 combines with J gene TRBJ1-2, with 7 bases lining up with TRBD1. Germline values: CDR1 SEHNR, CDR2 FQNEAQ (reference sequence). This CDR3 spans 11 amino acids. The ends lost 8 bases at V and 4 bases at J; junction bases unmatched: 1. CDR3 sequence reads: CASGQAYGYTF. The CDR3 DNA follows: TGTGCCAGCGGACAGGCCTATGGCTACACCTTC. The whole variable domain, filled in from reference TRBV7-9 and TRBJ1-2, reads DTGVSQNPRHKITKRGQNVTFRCDPISEHNRLYWYRQTLGQGPEFLTYFQNEAQLEKSRLLSDRFSAERPKGSFSTLEIQRTEQGDSAMYLCASGQAYGYTFGSGTRLTVV.

This clonotype was counted only a few times. The chain combines TRBV5-1 with TRBJ1-1; 8 nucleotides line up with TRBD1. V dropped 1 base and J dropped 5; count of bases not matched to a gene: 4. This CDR3 has 14 residues. Germline lookup yields CDR1 SGHRS and CDR2 YFSETQ. CDR3 in amino acids: CASSLTGGMTEAFF. CDR3 in DNA: TGCGCCAGCAGCTTGACAGGGGGTATGACTGAAGCTTTCTTT.

The chain uses TRBV10-3 and TRBJ2-7, with a possible D match to TRBD2 (5 bases). Germline V gene sequence: CDR1 ENHRY, CDR2 SYGVKD. Trimming removed 0 bases from V and 3 bases from J, with 9 bases in between. This CDR3 contains 14 residues. CDR3 loop: CAISESLGDYEQYF. In DNA, the CDR3 is TGTGCCATCAGTGAGTCGCTGGGAGACTACGAGCAGTACTTC.

At least ten counts were recorded for this clonotype. The V call is TRBV7-8, the J call TRBJ1-2, with TRBD1 matching 8 bases. The trim removed 5 bases at V and 6 bases at J, leaving 14 bases unmatched. CDR3 length: 16 residues. Germline values: CDR1 SGHVS, CDR2 FQNEAQ. CDR3 bases: TGTGCCAGCAGCCCTCTCCATGGGCAGGGGGCGGATGGCTACACCTTC. Its translation is CASSPLHGQGADGYTF.

The chain links TRBV6-2 or TRBV6-3 to TRBJ1-6; tentative D call: TRBD1 (6 bases). V lost 5 bases to trimming and J lost 4 bases, with 12 bases between them. This CDR3 spans 15 amino acids. CDR1 is MNHEY, CDR2 SVGEGT, per germline. CDR3 region: CASSTRDKYNSPLHF. Here the CDR3 DNA reads TGTGCCAGCAGTACAAGGGACAAATATAATTCACCCCTCCACTTT.

This clonotype was seen a handful of times. The chain carries TRBV10-3 and TRBJ1-3; 7 nucleotides align to TRBD1. V lost 3 bases to trimming and J lost 8 bases; unmatched junction nucleotides: 13. From germline, CDR1 is ENHRY and CDR2 SYGVKD. The CDR3 runs to 16 residues. The CDR3: CAISDQWTGQGYTIYF. DNA of the CDR3: TGTGCCATCAGTGACCAATGGACAGGTCAGGGCTACACCATATATTTT.

This clonotype was seen many times. This chain links TRBV12-3 or TRBV12-4 with TRBJ1-5; no definite D call. There are 12 residues in the CDR3. Trimming shortened V by 3 bases and J by 8 bases, and 8 bases separated the two germline ends. CDR3 coding DNA: TGTGCCAGCAGTTTGTTGACCGAGCCCCAGCATTTT. The encoded protein is CASSLLTEPQHF.

The genes are TRBV25-1 and TRBJ2-3; perhaps D is TRBD1 or TRBD2 (6 bases each). V lost 3 bases and J 2 bases, leaving 12 bases between the germline ends. The CDR3 length is 15 residues. CDR1 MGHDK and CDR2 SYGVNS come from the germline V gene. Written as DNA, the CDR3 is TGTGCCAGCAGTGATAGTGCGGGACACACAGATACGCAGTATTTT. Translating it yields CASSDSAGHTDTQYF.

Only a few counts were recorded for this clonotype. The rearrangement links TRBV2 to TRBJ2-3; D not certain. Germline V CDR1 and CDR2: SNHLY, FYNNEI. V lost 10 bases, J lost 1 base, and 9 bases lay in between. There are 12 residues in the CDR3. In DNA, the CDR3 is TGTGCCATTCCGACCGGCACAGATACGCAGTATTTT. It yields the protein CAIPTGTDTQYF.

The rearrangement uses TRBV4-3 and TRBJ1-6; no reliable D call. The germline gives CDR1 LGHNA, CDR2 YSLEER. Trimming shortened V by 1 base and J by 7 bases, and 8 bases separated the two germline ends. The length of the CDR3 is 14 residues. The CDR3 spells CASSQGEKNSPLHF. The CDR3, as DNA: TGCGCCAGCAGCCAAGGAGAAAAGAATTCACCCCTCCACTTT.

This clonotype was counted ten times or more. The chain recombines TRBV6-5 with TRBJ2-7, with 8 bases matching TRBD1. Germline CDR1 reads MNHEY; CDR2 reads SVGAGI. Trimming at V came to 6 bases and at J to 5 bases, leaving 9 bases not matched to a gene. CDR3 size: 14 residues. In DNA, the CDR3 is TGTGCCAGCAGATACAAGACAGGGGTCCACGAGCAGTACTTC. It specifies CASRYKTGVHEQYF.

By its share, this clonotype is medium-sized. The chain has TRBV14 and TRBJ1-6, with no clear D. The CDR3 spans 12 residues. Looked up from germline, CDR1 is SGHDN and CDR2 is FVKESK. V lost 3 bases and J 14 bases, leaving 11 bases between the germline ends. DNA of the CDR3: TGTGCCAGCAGCCACCGAGGACGATCCCTCCACTTT. It codes for CASSHRGRSLHF.

The rearrangement links TRBV7-9 to TRBJ1-4, with D possibly matching TRBD1 (6 bases). Trimming took 6 bases from V and 7 from J, leaving 9 bases between them. There are 12 residues in the CDR3. Germline V gene data show CDR1 as SEHNR and CDR2 as FQNEAQ (reference sequence). Written as DNA, the CDR3 is TGTGCCAGCAGTTGGGACATTGAAAAACTGTTTTTT. Translated: CASSWDIEKLFF.

The chain uses TRBV4-3 and TRBJ2-2; unclear D gene. Germline assignment: CDR1 LGHNA and CDR2 YSLEER. Trimming left V 0 bases short and J 1 base short, with 6 bases between. CDR3 size: 15 residues. The DNA of the CDR3 is TGCGCCAGCAGCCAAGAAAGTCGGAACACCGGGGAGCTGTTTTTT. Its translation: CASSQESRNTGELFF.

This clonotype was counted ten times or more. The CDR3 spells CASSEPRAGRTLHF. The CDR3 DNA sequence: TGTGCCAGCAGTGAACCGCGGGCAGGGCGAACCCTCCACTTT. The gene calls are TRBV6-6 and TRBJ1-6; a weak D match, TRBD1 (5 bases). Germline CDR1 MNHNY, CDR2 SVGAGI (reference sequence). The V and J ends lost 5 bases and 14 bases respectively, with 19 bases between them. This CDR3 spans 14 amino acids.

The V gene is TRBV29-1, the J gene TRBJ2-6, with 8 nucleotides matching TRBD2. With 4 bases clipped from V and 9 bases from J, the junction kept 8 bases outside the gene matches. Germline V gene lookup returns CDR1 SQVTM and CDR2 ANQGSEA. The CDR3 runs 14 residues. CDR3 nucleotide sequence: TGCAGCGTTGTGAGGGTAGCGGGGTACAACGTCCTGACTTTC. It translates to CSVVRVAGYNVLTF. The full variable domain, in which reference TRBV29-1 and TRBJ2-6 provide the parts outside the CDR3, is SAVISQKPSRDICQRGTSLTIQCQVDSQVTMMFWYRQQPGQSLTLIATANQGSEATYESGFVIDKFPISRPNLTFSTLTVSNMSPEDSSIYLCSVVRVAGYNVLTFGAGSRLTVL.

This clonotype was observed many times. The rearrangement links TRBV19 to TRBJ2-7; no clear D gene. Germline V lookup: CDR1 LNHDA, CDR2 SQIVND (reference sequence). This CDR3 region has 14 residues. The germline V and J ends were trimmed by 5 bases and 4 bases, with 15 bases remaining between them. The CDR3 region has the DNA TGTGCCAGTAGTTTTAACTTCCCGTCGTACGAGCAGTACTTC. It encodes CASSFNFPSYEQYF. The variable domain in full, completed from reference TRBV19 and TRBJ2-7, reads DGGITQSPKYLFRKEGQNVTLSCEQNLNHDAMYWYRQDPGQGLRLIYYSQIVNDFQKGDIAEGYSVSREKKESFPLTVTSAQKNPTAFYLCASSFNFPSYEQYFGPGTRLTVT.

The V and J genes are TRBV7-2 and TRBJ2-5; D is unresolved. Germline V gene sequence: CDR1 SGHTA, CDR2 FQGNSA. CDR3 length equals 13 residues. V was cut by 5 bases and J by 5 bases, with 12 bases left in between. CDR3 sequence: CASSPGRYETQYF. The CDR3 nucleotides read TGTGCCAGCAGCCCCGGACGCTACGAGACCCAGTACTTC.

This clonotype was detected ten times or more. The chain joins TRBV7-6 to TRBJ1-5, with D possibly matching TRBD1 (5 bases). The CDR3 is 14 residues long. Per the germline V gene, CDR1 is SGHVS and CDR2 is FNYEAQ. Between the trimmed V and J ends, which lost 1 base and 3 bases, there was a span of 7 bases. The CDR3: CASSLGGANQPQHF. The CDR3 coding sequence is TGTGCCAGCAGCTTAGGAGGGGCCAATCAGCCCCAGCATTTT. The complete variable domain, with remaining parts taken from reference TRBV7-6 and TRBJ1-5, reads GAGVSQSPRYKVTKRGQDVALRCDPISGHVSLYWYRQALGQGPEFLTYFNYEAQQDKSGLPNDRFSAERPEGSISTLTIQRTEQRDSAMYRCASSLGGANQPQHFGDGTRLSIL.

The genes are TRBV2 and TRBJ1-5; D uncertain. The V and J ends lost 5 bases and 9 bases respectively, with 23 bases between them. This CDR3 has 16 amino acids. Germline-derived CDR1 and CDR2 are SNHLY and FYNNEI. The DNA of the CDR3 is TGTGCCAGCAGTTCGCCTCCCCCGATAGACTCGAGGCCCCAGCATTTT. This encodes CASSSPPPIDSRPQHF.

There are many counts of this clonotype. The J gene is TRBJ1-2, the V gene TRBV2; no clear D gene. Trimming pared 2 bases from V and 6 bases from J, leaving 13 bases between. The CDR3 totals 14 residues. Germline CDR1 is SNHLY and CDR2 is FYNNEI. CDR3 residues: CASSERLGRDGYTF. The CDR3 DNA is TGTGCCAGCAGTGAAAGACTCGGGAGGGATGGCTACACCTTC.

The chain is built from TRBV18 and TRBJ1-1; D is undetermined. This CDR3 comprises 17 residues. With 3 bases removed from V and 6 bases from J, the gap between germline ends came to 23 bases. Germline-derived CDR1 and CDR2 are KGHSH and LQKENI. Here the CDR3 reads CASSPSYARSSIPEAFF. In nucleotides, the CDR3 is TGTGCCAGCTCACCTAGTTATGCTCGTTCCTCAATCCCTGAAGCTTTCTTT. Full variable domain (missing parts from reference TRBV18 and TRBJ1-1): NAGVMQNPRHLVRRRGQEARLRCSPMKGHSHVYWYRQLPEEGLKFMVYLQKENIIDESGMPKERFSAEFPKEGPSILRIQQVVRGDSAAYFCASSPSYARSSIPEAFFGQGTRLTVV.

Points on this clonotype: Mismatch with germline at one junction end may stem from a read error. The chain couples TRBV12-3 or TRBV12-4 to TRBJ2-2, with D tentatively TRBD1 or TRBD2 (6 bases each). There are 18 residues in the CDR3. Here the CDR3 DNA reads TGTGCCAGCAGCTTAGTGGGTGGGGGGCTCCAGAACACCGGGGAGCTGTTTTTT. Amino acids: CASSLVGGGLQNTGELFF.

The chain carries TRBV20-1 and TRBJ1-2; 9 bases align to TRBD1. Germline loops: CDR1 DFQATT, CDR2 SNEGSKA (reference sequence). The CDR3 totals 15 residues. Trimming removed 1 base from V and 5 bases from J; junction bases left unmatched: 8. CDR3 protein: CSARAQEGQGYGYTF. The CDR3 DNA sequence: TGCAGTGCTAGAGCCCAAGAGGGACAGGGTTATGGCTACACCTTC.

The count of this clonotype is one. The chain joins TRBV7-9 to TRBJ1-4, with TRBD1 as a possible D gene (5 bases). The CDR3 sequence is 17 residues long. The V end was cut by 8 bases, the J end by 4 bases, with 23 bases between. CDR1 is SEHNR and CDR2 is FQNEAQ in the germline V gene (reference sequence). CDR3 DNA: TGTGCCAGCTCACCACCGGCACTCAGGGAGGATAATGAAAAACTGTTTTTT. Protein sequence: CASSPPALREDNEKLFF.

This clonotype was seen ten or more times. The chain is built from TRBV2 and TRBJ2-5, with no clear D. The germline gives CDR1 SNHLY, CDR2 FYNNEI. V shed 6 bases and J shed 0 bases, with 14 bases lying between them. This CDR3 comprises 15 residues. DNA of the CDR3: TGTGCCAGCAGAGGCTCCTACTGGAACCAAGAGACCCAGTACTTC. This translates into CASRGSYWNQETQYF.

On this clonotype: A much larger clone differs from this one at a single base, so this may be a read error. The V and J genes are TRBV7-9 and TRBJ2-7, with 8 bases identical to TRBD2. Per the germline V gene, CDR1 is SEHNR and CDR2 is FQNEAQ (reference sequence). The CDR3 has 15 residues. The CDR3 loop is CASSYTGGPSHEQYF. The CDR3 nucleotides read TGTGCCAGCAGTTACACGGGAGGGCCCTCCCACGAGCAGTACTTC.

Comment on this clonotype: One end of the junction varies from germline; a read error may be responsible. The chain employs TRBV9 and TRBJ1-2; possible D gene TRBD1, 6 bases. Germline V gene data show CDR1 as SGDLS and CDR2 as YYNGEE. The CDR3 length is 17 residues. The CDR3 bases are TGTACCAGCAGCATAGGGACAATCTCACCTATTGAGAATGGCTACACCTTC. Amino acid sequence: CTSSIGTISPIENGYTF. The variable domain in full, completed from reference TRBV9 and TRBJ1-2, reads DSGVTQTPKHLITATGQRVTLRCSPRSGDLSVYWYQQSLDQGLQFLIQYYNGEERAKGNILERFSAQQFPDLHSELNLSSLELGDSALYFCTSSIGTISPIENGYTFGSGTRLTVV.

This clonotype was seen a handful of times. V is TRBV29-1 and J is TRBJ1-2; the D gene is possibly TRBD1 (6 bases). CDR1 is SQVTM and CDR2 is ANQGSEA in the germline V gene. The CDR3 spans 10 residues. V was trimmed by 7 bases and J by 8 bases, leaving 11 bases between them. The CDR3 DNA sequence: TGCAGCGGTACAGGGTTCGGCTACACCTTC. It encodes CSGTGFGYTF.

The genes are TRBV5-4 and TRBJ2-7, with 12 nucleotides matching TRBD2. The junction had 11 bases not matched to a gene; V was cut back by 1 base and J by 0 bases. The CDR3 is made up of 19 amino acids. CDR1 and CDR2 (germline): SGHNT, YYREEE (reference sequence). The CDR3 loop is CASSLTLLAGGRSSYEQYF. The CDR3, as DNA: TGTGCCAGCAGCTTGACCCTACTAGCGGGAGGTCGAAGCTCCTACGAGCAGTACTTC.